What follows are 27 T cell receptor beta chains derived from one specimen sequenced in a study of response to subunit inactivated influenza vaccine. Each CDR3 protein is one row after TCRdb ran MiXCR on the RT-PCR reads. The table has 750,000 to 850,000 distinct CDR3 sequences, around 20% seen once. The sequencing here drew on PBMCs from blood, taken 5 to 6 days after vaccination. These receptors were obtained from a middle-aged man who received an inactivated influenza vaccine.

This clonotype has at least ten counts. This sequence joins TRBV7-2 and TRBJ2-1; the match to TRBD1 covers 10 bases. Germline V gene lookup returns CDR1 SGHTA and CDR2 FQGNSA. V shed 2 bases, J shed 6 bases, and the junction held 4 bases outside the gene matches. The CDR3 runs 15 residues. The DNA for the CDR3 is TGTGCCAGCAGCTTATGGGACAGGGGACTCAATGAGCAGTTCTTC. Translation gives CASSLWDRGLNEQFF.

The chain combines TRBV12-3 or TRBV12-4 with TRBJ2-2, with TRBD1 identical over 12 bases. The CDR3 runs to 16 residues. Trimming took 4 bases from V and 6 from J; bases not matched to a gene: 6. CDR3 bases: TGTGCCAGCAGTTCAACCGGGACAGGGGGCTCCGGGGAGCTGTTTTTT. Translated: CASSSTGTGGSGELFF.

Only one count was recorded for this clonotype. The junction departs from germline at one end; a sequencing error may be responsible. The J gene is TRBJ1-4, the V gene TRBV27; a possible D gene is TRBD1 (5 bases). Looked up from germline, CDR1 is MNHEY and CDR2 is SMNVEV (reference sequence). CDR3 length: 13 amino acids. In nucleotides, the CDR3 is TGTGCCAGCAGTCGACAGCTTAATGAAAACCTGTTTTTT. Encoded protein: CASSRQLNENLFF.

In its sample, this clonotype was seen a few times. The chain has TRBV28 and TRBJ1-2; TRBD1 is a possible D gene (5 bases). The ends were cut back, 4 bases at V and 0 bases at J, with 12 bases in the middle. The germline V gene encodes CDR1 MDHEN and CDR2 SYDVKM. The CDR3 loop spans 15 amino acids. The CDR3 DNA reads TGTGCCAGCAGTTCCACCGGGACCGCTAACTATGGCTACACCTTC. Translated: CASSSTGTANYGYTF.

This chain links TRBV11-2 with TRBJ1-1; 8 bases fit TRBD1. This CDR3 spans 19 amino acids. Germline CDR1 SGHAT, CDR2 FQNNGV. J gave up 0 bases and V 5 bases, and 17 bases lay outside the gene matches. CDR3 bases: TGTGCCAGCAGCCCGATCTACCCAATAGACAGGGGCATGAACACTGAAGCTTTCTTT. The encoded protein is CASSPIYPIDRGMNTEAFF. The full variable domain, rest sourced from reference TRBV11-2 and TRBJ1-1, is EAGVAQSPRYKIIEKRQSVAFWCNPISGHATLYWYQQILGQGPKLLIQFQNNGVVDDSQLPKDRFSAERLKGVDSTLKIQPAKLEDSAVYLCASSPIYPIDRGMNTEAFFGQGTRLTVV.

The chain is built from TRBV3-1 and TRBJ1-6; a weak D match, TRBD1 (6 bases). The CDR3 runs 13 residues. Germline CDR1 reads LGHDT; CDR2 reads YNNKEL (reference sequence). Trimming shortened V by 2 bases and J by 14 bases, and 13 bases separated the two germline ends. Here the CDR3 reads CASSQLDSQSLHF. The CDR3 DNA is TGTGCCAGCAGCCAATTGGACAGTCAATCCCTCCACTTT.

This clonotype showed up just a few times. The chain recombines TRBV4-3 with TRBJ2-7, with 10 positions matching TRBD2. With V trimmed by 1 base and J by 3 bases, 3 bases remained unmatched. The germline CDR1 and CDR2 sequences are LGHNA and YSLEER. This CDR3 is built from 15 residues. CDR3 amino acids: CASSQALAGNYEQYF. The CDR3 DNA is TGCGCCAGCAGCCAAGCACTAGCGGGGAACTACGAGCAGTACTTC.

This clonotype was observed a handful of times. The CDR3 reads CASLGARSTDTQYF. The DNA of the CDR3 is TGTGCCAGCTTGGGTGCTAGGAGCACAGATACGCAGTATTTT. The rearrangement uses TRBV6-1 and TRBJ2-3; no clear D. The ends were cut back, 8 bases at V and 0 bases at J, with 12 bases in the middle. Germline V gene sequence: CDR1 MNHNS, CDR2 SASEGT. CDR3 length: 14 residues.

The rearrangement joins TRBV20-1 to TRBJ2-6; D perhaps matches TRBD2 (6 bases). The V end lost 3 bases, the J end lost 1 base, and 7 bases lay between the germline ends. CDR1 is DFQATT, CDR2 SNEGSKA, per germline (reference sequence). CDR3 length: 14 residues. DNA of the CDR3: TGCAGTGCTAGTGGAGGGTCTGGGGCCAACGTCCTGACTTTC. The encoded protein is CSASGGSGANVLTF.

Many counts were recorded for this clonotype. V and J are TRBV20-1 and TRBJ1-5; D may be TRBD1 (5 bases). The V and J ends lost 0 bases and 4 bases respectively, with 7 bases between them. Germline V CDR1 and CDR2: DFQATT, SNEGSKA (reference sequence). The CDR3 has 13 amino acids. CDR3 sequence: CSARDRENQPQHF. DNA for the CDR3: TGCAGTGCTAGAGACAGGGAGAATCAGCCCCAGCATTTT.

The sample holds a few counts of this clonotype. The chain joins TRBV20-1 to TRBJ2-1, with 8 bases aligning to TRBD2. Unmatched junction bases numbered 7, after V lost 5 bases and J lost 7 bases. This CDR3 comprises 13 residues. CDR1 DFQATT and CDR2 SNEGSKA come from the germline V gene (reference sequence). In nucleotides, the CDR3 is TGCAGTGCTGAAGCGGGAGTTGGGAATGAGCAGTTCTTC. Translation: CSAEAGVGNEQFF.

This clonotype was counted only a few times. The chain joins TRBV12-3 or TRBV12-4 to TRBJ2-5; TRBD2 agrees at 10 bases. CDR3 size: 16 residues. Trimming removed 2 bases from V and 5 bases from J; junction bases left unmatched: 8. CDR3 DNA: TGTGCCAGCAGTTTAAGGTTGCTTAGCGGGAGGGAGACCCAGTACTTC. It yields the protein CASSLRLLSGRETQYF.

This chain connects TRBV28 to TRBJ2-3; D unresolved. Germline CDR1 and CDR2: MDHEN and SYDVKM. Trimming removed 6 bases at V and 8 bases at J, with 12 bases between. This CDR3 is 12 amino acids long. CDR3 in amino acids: CASSPPLFTQYF. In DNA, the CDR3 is TGTGCCAGCAGCCCCCCCCTTTTTACGCAGTATTTT.

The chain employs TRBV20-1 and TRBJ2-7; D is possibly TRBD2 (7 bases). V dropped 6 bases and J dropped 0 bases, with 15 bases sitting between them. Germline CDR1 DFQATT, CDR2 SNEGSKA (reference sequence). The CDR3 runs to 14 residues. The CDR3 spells CSAGGGGYSYEQYF. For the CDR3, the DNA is TGCAGTGCGGGGGGGGGCGGTTACTCCTACGAGCAGTACTTC.

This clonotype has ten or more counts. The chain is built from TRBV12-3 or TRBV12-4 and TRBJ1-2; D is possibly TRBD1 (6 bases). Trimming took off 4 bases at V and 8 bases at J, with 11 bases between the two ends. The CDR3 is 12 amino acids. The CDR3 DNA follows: TGTGCCAGCAGTTCACAGGGTGGCGGCTACACCTTC. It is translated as CASSSQGGGYTF.

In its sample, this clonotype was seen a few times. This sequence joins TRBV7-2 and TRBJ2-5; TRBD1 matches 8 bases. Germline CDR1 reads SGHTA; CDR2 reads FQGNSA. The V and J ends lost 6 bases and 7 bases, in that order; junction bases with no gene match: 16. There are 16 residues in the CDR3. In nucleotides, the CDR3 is TGTGCCAGCAGTTCCGGACAGGGCCGCTTTTCAGGGACCCAGTACTTC. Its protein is CASSSGQGRFSGTQYF.

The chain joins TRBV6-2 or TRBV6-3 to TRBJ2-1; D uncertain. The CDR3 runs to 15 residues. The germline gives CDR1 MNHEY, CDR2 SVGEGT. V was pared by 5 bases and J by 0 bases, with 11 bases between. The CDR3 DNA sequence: TGTGCCAGCAGTAGACCGGGTCTCTCCTACAATGAGCAGTTCTTC. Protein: CASSRPGLSYNEQFF.

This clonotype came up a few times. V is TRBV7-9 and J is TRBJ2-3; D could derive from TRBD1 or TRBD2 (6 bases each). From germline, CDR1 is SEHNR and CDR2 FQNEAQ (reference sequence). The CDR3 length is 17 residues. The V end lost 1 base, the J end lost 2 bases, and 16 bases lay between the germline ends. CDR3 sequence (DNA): TGTGCCAGCAGCTTAGGCCTGTCGGGGGCCTTCACAGATACGCAGTATTTT. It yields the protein CASSLGLSGAFTDTQYF.

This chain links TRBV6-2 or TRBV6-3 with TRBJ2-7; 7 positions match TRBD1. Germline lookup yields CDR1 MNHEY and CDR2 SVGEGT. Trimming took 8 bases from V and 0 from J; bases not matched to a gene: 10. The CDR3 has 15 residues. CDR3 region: CASSSPGQPSYEQYF. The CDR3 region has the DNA TGTGCCAGCTCCTCACCGGGACAGCCCTCCTACGAGCAGTACTTC.

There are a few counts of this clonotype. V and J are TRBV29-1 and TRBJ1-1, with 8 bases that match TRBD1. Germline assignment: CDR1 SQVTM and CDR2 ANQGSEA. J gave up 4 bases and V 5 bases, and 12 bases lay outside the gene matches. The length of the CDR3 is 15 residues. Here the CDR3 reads CSVRTGSVSGTEAFF. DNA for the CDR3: TGCAGCGTTAGGACAGGGAGCGTTTCAGGCACTGAAGCTTTCTTT.

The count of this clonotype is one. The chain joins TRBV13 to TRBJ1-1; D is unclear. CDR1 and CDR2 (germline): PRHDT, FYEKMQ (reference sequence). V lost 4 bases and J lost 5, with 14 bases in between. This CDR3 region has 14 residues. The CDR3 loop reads CASSSRTLRTEAFF. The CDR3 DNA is TGTGCCAGCAGCTCAAGGACCCTGAGGACTGAAGCTTTCTTT.

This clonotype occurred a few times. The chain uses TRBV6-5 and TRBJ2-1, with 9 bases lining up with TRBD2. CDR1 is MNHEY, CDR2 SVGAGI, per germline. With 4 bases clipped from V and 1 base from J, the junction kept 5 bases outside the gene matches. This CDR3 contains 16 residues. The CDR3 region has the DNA TGTGCCAGCAGTTCTGCGGGGGGGCGGTCCTACAATGAGCAGTTCTTC. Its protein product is CASSSAGGRSYNEQFF.

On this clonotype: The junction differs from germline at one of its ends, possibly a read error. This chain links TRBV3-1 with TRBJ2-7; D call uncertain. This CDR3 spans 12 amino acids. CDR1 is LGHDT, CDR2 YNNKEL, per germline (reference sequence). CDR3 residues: CASSRYSYEQYF. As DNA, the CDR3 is TGTGCCAGTAGCCGGTATTCCTACGAGCAGTACTTC.

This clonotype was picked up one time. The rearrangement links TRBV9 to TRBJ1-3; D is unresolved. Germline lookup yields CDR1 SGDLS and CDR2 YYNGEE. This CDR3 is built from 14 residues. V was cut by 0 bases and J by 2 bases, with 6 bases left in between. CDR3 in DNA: TGTGCCAGCAGCGTAGACCAGGCTGGAAACACCATATATTTT. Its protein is CASSVDQAGNTIYF.

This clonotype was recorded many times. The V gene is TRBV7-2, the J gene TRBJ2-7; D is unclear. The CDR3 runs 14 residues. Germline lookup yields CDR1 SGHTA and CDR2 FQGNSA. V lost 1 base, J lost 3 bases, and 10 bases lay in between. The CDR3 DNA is TGTGCCAGCAGCTTAGTAGGATCTTTCTACGAGCAGTACTTC. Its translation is CASSLVGSFYEQYF.

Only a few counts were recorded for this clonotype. The CDR3: CSVVGPPNTGELFF. In nucleotides, the CDR3 is TGCAGCGTTGTCGGTCCGCCGAACACCGGGGAGCTGTTTTTT. This chain connects TRBV29-1 to TRBJ2-2; D gene unclear. The V end lost 4 bases, the J end lost 0 bases, and 9 bases lay between the germline ends. Germline CDR1 and CDR2: SQVTM and ANQGSEA. The CDR3 contains 14 residues.

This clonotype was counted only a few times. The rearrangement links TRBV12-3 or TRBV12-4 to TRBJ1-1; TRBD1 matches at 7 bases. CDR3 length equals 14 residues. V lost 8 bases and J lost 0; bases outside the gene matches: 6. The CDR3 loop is CASGQAAMNTEAFF. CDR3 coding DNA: TGTGCCAGCGGACAGGCCGCTATGAACACTGAAGCTTTCTTT.